This entry lists 32 T cell receptor beta chains sequenced from one sample in a study of shared clonotypes between healthy human individuals. Cells designated naive CD8 were CD45RO-negative and were positively selected for CCR7, with terminally differentiated effector memory CD45RA+ cells excluded. The repertoire was sequenced with immunoSEQ multiplex PCR; TCRdb's copy has only in-frame clones and lacks some. The data contain about 2.2 million clones, roughly 93% of them singletons. Sequencing was carried out using naive CD8+ T cells from PBMCs. These receptors all stem from a man aged 18 to 30 in good health. Some clones in this sample may be carry-over from other donors' samples.

V is TRBV9 and J is TRBJ2-5; 12 bases map to TRBD2. CDR1 is SGDLS, CDR2 YYNGEE, per germline. This CDR3 has 16 residues. Trimming took 0 bases from V and 2 from J; bases not matched to a gene: 2. CDR3 sequence reads: CASSVELAGGQETQYF. The CDR3 DNA reads as TGTGCCAGCAGCGTAGAACTAGCGGGAGGACAAGAGACCCAGTACTTC.

This clone came up once. The V and J genes are TRBV9 and TRBJ2-7, with D perhaps TRBD1 (5 bases). Germline V lookup: CDR1 SGDLS, CDR2 YYNGEE. V was shortened by 4 bases and J by 2 bases, with 13 bases between the two germline ends. The CDR3 spans 14 residues. This CDR3 is CASSPRGQPYEQYF. For the CDR3, the DNA is TGTGCCAGCAGCCCGAGAGGACAACCCTACGAGCAGTACTTC.

This sequence joins TRBV7-8 and TRBJ1-1; possible D gene TRBD1, 6 bases. The CDR3 covers 16 residues. The germline V and J ends were trimmed by 5 bases and 4 bases, with 20 bases remaining between them. Per the germline V gene, CDR1 is SGHVS and CDR2 is FQNEAQ. The CDR3, as DNA: TGTGCCAGCAGCCCCGAGGTCAGGGGCGTCGTCACTGAAGCTTTCTTT. Amino acids: CASSPEVRGVVTEAFF. Supplemented by reference TRBV7-8 and TRBJ1-1, the full variable domain reads GAGVSQSPRYKVAKRGQDVALRCDPISGHVSLFWYQQALGQGPEFLTYFQNEAQLDKSGLPSDRFFAERPEGSVSTLKIQRTQQEDSAVYLCASSPEVRGVVTEAFFGQGTRLTVV.

This rearrangement joins TRBV27 to TRBJ2-7, with D possibly TRBD2 on 5 matching bases. The germline V gene has CDR1 MNHEY and CDR2 SMNVEV (reference sequence). The V end lost 5 bases, the J end lost 5 bases, and 16 bases lay between the germline ends. The CDR3 length is 14 residues. The CDR3 here is CASSLRYSGNEQYF. The CDR3 DNA follows: TGTGCCAGCAGTCTCCGATATTCGGGGAACGAGCAGTACTTC.

This sequence joins TRBV6-6 and TRBJ1-4, with TRBD1 as a possible D gene (6 bases). This CDR3 has 13 amino acids. Trimming shortened V by 8 bases and J by 4 bases, and 11 bases separated the two germline ends. CDR1 is MNHNY and CDR2 is SVGAGI in the germline V gene (reference sequence). The CDR3 region has the DNA TGTGCCAGCCGAGGACAGCTTAATGAAAAACTGTTTTTT. Amino acid sequence: CASRGQLNEKLFF.

The rearrangement joins TRBV19 to TRBJ1-1, with TRBD1 matching 11 bases. Germline V gene lookup returns CDR1 LNHDA and CDR2 SQIVND (reference sequence). With 6 bases clipped from V and 5 bases from J, the junction kept 8 bases outside the gene matches. CDR3 length: 15 amino acids. The DNA of the CDR3 is TGTGCCAGTAGGGGGACAGGGGGAAGTTGGACTGAAGCTTTCTTT. It specifies CASRGTGGSWTEAFF.

The chain carries TRBV6-1 and TRBJ1-2; 9 nucleotides line up with TRBD1. From germline, CDR1 is MNHNS and CDR2 SASEGT. CDR3 length: 16 amino acids. Germline trimming cut 3 bases from V and 3 bases from J; bases unmatched to any gene: 8. The CDR3 region has the DNA TGTGCCAGCAGTGACCCTACAGGGGGCACTGACTATGGCTACACCTTC. It codes for CASSDPTGGTDYGYTF.

A word on this clone: Other DNA sequences from this sample encode an identical CDR3 as well. The chain combines TRBV2 with TRBJ1-3; D remains unclear. Germline values: CDR1 SNHLY, CDR2 FYNNEI. This CDR3 is 10 amino acids long. Trimming cost V 7 bases and J 4 bases, with 2 bases left between them. The CDR3 protein is CASNGNTIYF. The CDR3 DNA follows: TGTGCCAGCAACGGAAACACCATATATTTT.

This chain connects TRBV27 to TRBJ2-3; weak D call: TRBD2 (5 bases). The CDR3 covers 16 residues. Germline CDR1 MNHEY, CDR2 SMNVEV (reference sequence). The V gene lost 4 bases and the J gene lost 2 bases, with 16 bases spanning the gap. CDR3 amino acids: CASSSRSSRVTDTQYF. The CDR3 region has the DNA TGTGCCAGCAGTTCCCGTTCATCGCGGGTCACAGATACGCAGTATTTT.

For this clone: Other DNA sequences in the sample encode the same CDR3. The genes are TRBV28 and TRBJ2-1; D uncertain. The CDR3 has 15 residues. Germline CDR1 and CDR2: MDHEN and SYDVKM. Trimming pared 3 bases from V and 0 bases from J, leaving 9 bases between. The CDR3 loop reads CASSFGTSSYNEQFF. Here the CDR3 DNA reads TGTGCCAGCAGTTTTGGCACGAGCTCCTACAATGAGCAGTTCTTC. The full variable domain, in which reference TRBV28 and TRBJ2-1 provide the parts outside the CDR3, is DVKVTQSSRYLVKRTGEKVFLECVQDMDHENMFWYRQDPGLGLRLIYFSYDVKMKEKGDIPEGYSVSREKKERFSLILESASTNQTSMYLCASSFGTSSYNEQFFGPGTRLTVL.

The chain carries TRBV27 and TRBJ1-5, with D possibly being TRBD1 (5 bases). Germline assignment: CDR1 MNHEY and CDR2 SMNVEV (reference sequence). The CDR3 has 15 amino acids. The V end lost 5 bases, the J end lost 9 bases, and 20 bases lay between the germline ends. The CDR3 here is CASSTGAGPGWPQHF. CDR3 nucleotides: TGTGCCAGCAGTACTGGCGCAGGGCCCGGGTGGCCCCAGCATTTT.

This clone turned up a few times. This chain links TRBV7-8 with TRBJ1-2; 8 bases are a match to TRBD1. Germline trimming cut 3 bases from V and 4 bases from J; bases unmatched to any gene: 7. The CDR3 runs 15 residues. Germline V CDR1 and CDR2: SGHVS, FQNEAQ. The CDR3 sequence: CASSFWTGRGYGYTF. The CDR3 DNA follows: TGTGCCAGCAGCTTCTGGACAGGGCGAGGCTATGGCTACACCTTC.

The gene calls are TRBV9 and TRBJ2-1, with 8 bases fitting TRBD1. The CDR3 is made up of 16 amino acids. V was pared by 3 bases and J by 9 bases, with 14 bases of the junction left unmatched. The germline V gene has CDR1 SGDLS and CDR2 YYNGEE. The CDR3 DNA follows: TGTGCCAGCAGCGACGCTCTGCAGGGGGCGCGTTTTGAGCAGTTCTTC. Its translation: CASSDALQGARFEQFF.

A word on this clone: Other DNA sequences of this sample code for an identical CDR3. The CDR3 nucleotides read TGTGCCAGCAGCTTAACAGGTGCCGCCTACAATGAGCAGTTCTTC. It is translated as CASSLTGAAYNEQFF. The genes are TRBV28 and TRBJ2-1; D is perhaps TRBD1 (5 bases). CDR3 length: 15 amino acids. Trimming cost V 6 bases and J 2 bases, with 14 bases left between them. The germline V gene encodes CDR1 MDHEN and CDR2 SYDVKM.

The rearrangement links TRBV7-8 to TRBJ2-3; D unclear. The CDR3 loop spans 15 amino acids. Germline V gene lookup returns CDR1 SGHVS and CDR2 FQNEAQ. The V gene lost 2 bases and the J gene lost 3 bases, with 12 bases spanning the gap. CDR3 sequence reads: CASSLNINETDTQYF. The CDR3 DNA is TGTGCCAGCAGCTTAAACATAAACGAGACAGATACGCAGTATTTT.

The chain couples TRBV9 to TRBJ1-6, with a weak D call TRBD1 (5 bases). This CDR3 is built from 15 residues. Between the trimmed V and J ends, which lost 2 bases and 6 bases, there was a span of 12 bases. Germline V gives CDR1 SGDLS, CDR2 YYNGEE. The CDR3 spells CASSVLGTVNSPLHF. The CDR3 DNA reads TGTGCCAGCAGCGTCCTCGGGACGGTTAATTCACCCCTCCACTTT.

The chain carries TRBV25-1 and TRBJ2-1; possibly TRBD2 for D (5 bases). Trimming cost V 7 bases and J 0 bases, with 16 bases left between them. Germline-derived CDR1 and CDR2 are MGHDK and SYGVNS. This CDR3 has 16 amino acids. CDR3: CASTGAAGGSYNEQFF. CDR3 nucleotides: TGTGCCAGCACCGGAGCGGCGGGTGGCTCCTACAATGAGCAGTTCTTC.

The chain joins TRBV5-1 to TRBJ2-3; D is perhaps TRBD2 (7 bases). In germline, CDR1 is SGHRS, CDR2 YFSETQ. V gave up 1 base and J gave up 1 base, with 13 bases separating them. This CDR3 spans 16 amino acids. CDR3 amino acids: CASSLWGGPGTDTQYF. As DNA, the CDR3 is TGCGCCAGCAGCTTGTGGGGGGGGCCGGGCACAGATACGCAGTATTTT. Filled out from reference TRBV5-1 and TRBJ2-3, the complete variable domain reads KAGVTQTPRYLIKTRGQQVTLSCSPISGHRSVSWYQQTPGQGLQFLFEYFSETQRNKGNFPGRFSGRQFSNSRSEMNVSTLELGDSALYLCASSLWGGPGTDTQYFGPGTRLTVL.

The CDR3 sequence: CASSPRTRYTDTQYF. CDR3 DNA: TGTGCCAGCAGTCCCCGGACTAGATACACAGATACGCAGTATTTT. The chain recombines TRBV28 with TRBJ2-3; 7 nucleotides line up with TRBD2. Unmatched junction bases numbered 7, after V lost 5 bases and J lost 2 bases. This CDR3 contains 15 residues. The germline V gene has CDR1 MDHEN and CDR2 SYDVKM. Complete variable domain (other parts from reference TRBV28 and TRBJ2-3): DVKVTQSSRYLVKRTGEKVFLECVQDMDHENMFWYRQDPGLGLRLIYFSYDVKMKEKGDIPEGYSVSREKKERFSLILESASTNQTSMYLCASSPRTRYTDTQYFGPGTRLTVL.

V is TRBV5-1 and J is TRBJ1-1; D unresolved. The CDR3 spans 12 residues. The germline V gene has CDR1 SGHRS and CDR2 YFSETQ. The V end lost 5 bases, the J end lost 4 bases, and 9 bases lay between the germline ends. CDR3 region: CASRDAGTEAFF. CDR3 sequence (DNA): TGCGCCAGCAGAGACGCCGGCACTGAAGCTTTCTTT.

CDR3: CASSPQGIDTQYF. DNA for the CDR3: TGTGCCAGTTCGCCGCAGGGAATAGATACGCAGTATTTT. The chain uses TRBV27 and TRBJ2-3; perhaps TRBD1 as D (5 bases). The length of the CDR3 is 13 residues. Germline CDR1 MNHEY, CDR2 SMNVEV (reference sequence). Trimming cost V 9 bases and J 5 bases, with 15 bases left between them.

This chain links TRBV19 with TRBJ2-1, with D possibly being TRBD2 (6 bases). CDR1 and CDR2 (germline): LNHDA, SQIVND (reference sequence). This CDR3 is 15 amino acids long. The V end lost 6 bases, the J end lost 7 bases, and 19 bases lay between the germline ends. Written as DNA, the CDR3 is TGTGCCAGTAGCCACGGGAGTGGTTATTTAAATGAGCAGTTCTTC. Residues: CASSHGSGYLNEQFF.

The chain has TRBV6-5 and TRBJ1-2; no clear D gene. Germline CDR1 is MNHEY and CDR2 is SVGAGI. CDR3 length: 14 amino acids. Trimming pared 0 bases from V and 4 bases from J, leaving 9 bases between. CDR3 DNA sequence: TGTGCCAGCAGTTACTCCAGTCAGGCCTATGGCTACACCTTC. This translates into CASSYSSQAYGYTF.

The V and J genes are TRBV5-4 and TRBJ2-7; TRBD1 agrees at 8 bases. V was clipped by 3 bases and J by 5 bases; unmatched bases: 10. Germline V gives CDR1 SGHNT, CDR2 YYREEE (reference sequence). This CDR3 comprises 15 residues. Here the CDR3 reads CASSSGQDREDEQYF. The CDR3 DNA is TGTGCCAGCAGCTCGGGGCAGGACAGGGAGGACGAGCAGTACTTC.

V and J are TRBV19 and TRBJ2-1; D not resolved. With 4 bases removed from V and 0 bases from J, the gap between germline ends came to 13 bases. Germline V gene sequence: CDR1 LNHDA, CDR2 SQIVND (reference sequence). The CDR3 has 16 residues. The CDR3 loop reads CASSTDHSSSYNEQFF. The CDR3 DNA is TGTGCCAGTAGTACGGACCATTCGAGCTCCTACAATGAGCAGTTCTTC.

V is TRBV11-2 and J is TRBJ2-2, with 7 bases fitting TRBD2. Germline CDR1 is SGHAT and CDR2 is FQNNGV. The V segment lost 8 bases and the J segment 0 bases; nucleotides outside the gene matches: 18. The CDR3 is 19 amino acids. The CDR3, as DNA: TGTGCCAGCCGAGGTTCGTGGTTAGCGGGCCTCACGAACACCGGGGAGCTGTTTTTT. The encoded protein is CASRGSWLAGLTNTGELFF.

The CDR3 loop is CASRYLNTEAFF. The DNA of the CDR3 is TGTGCCAGCAGGTATTTGAACACTGAAGCTTTCTTT. The chain couples TRBV28 to TRBJ1-1; D not resolved. Germline lookup yields CDR1 MDHEN and CDR2 SYDVKM. The CDR3 consists of 12 residues. Trimming removed 6 bases at V and 0 bases at J, with 5 bases between.

Worth noting for this clone: This sample also contains other DNA sequences that code for the same CDR3. In DNA, the CDR3 is TGTGCCAGCAGCGTAGGATGGGGAAGAGAGACCCAGTACTTC. Residues: CASSVGWGRETQYF. The V and J genes are TRBV9 and TRBJ2-5; D gene ambiguous. Trimming left V 0 bases short and J 4 bases short, with 10 bases between. The germline gives CDR1 SGDLS, CDR2 YYNGEE. The CDR3 runs to 14 residues.

Worth noting for this clone: Other DNA sequences in the sample encode the same CDR3. The chain employs TRBV29-1 and TRBJ2-2; D is perhaps TRBD2 (6 bases). The V and J ends lost 5 bases and 0 bases respectively, with 7 bases between them. CDR3 length equals 13 residues. Germline V gene sequence: CDR1 SQVTM, CDR2 ANQGSEA. For the CDR3, the DNA is TGCAGCGTTCGACTAGCGAACACCGGGGAGCTGTTTTTT. Translating gives CSVRLANTGELFF.

The V gene is TRBV5-1, the J gene TRBJ2-7; unclear D gene. Germline assignment: CDR1 SGHRS and CDR2 YFSETQ. The CDR3 contains 15 residues. Trimming left V 2 bases short and J 0 bases short, with 12 bases between. CDR3 protein: CASSFSASISYEQYF. In DNA form, the CDR3 reads TGCGCCAGCAGCTTCTCCGCTTCAATCTCCTACGAGCAGTACTTC.

The V gene is TRBV7-3, the J gene TRBJ2-1; possibly TRBD2 for D (6 bases). Germline-derived CDR1 and CDR2 are SGHTA and FQGTGA. The CDR3 covers 15 residues. V shed 5 bases and J shed 5 bases, with 16 bases lying between them. CDR3 sequence (DNA): TGTGCCAGCAGCCCCGGGACTGAGACCCACAATGAGCAGTTCTTC. It encodes CASSPGTETHNEQFF.

On this clone itself: The same CDR3 arises from other DNA sequences in this sample as well. The genes are TRBV6-5 and TRBJ2-2; the D is unclear. The CDR3 runs to 14 residues. Germline-derived CDR1 and CDR2 are MNHEY and SVGAGI. Trimming took off 0 bases at V and 1 base at J, with 3 bases between the two ends. The CDR3 loop is CASSYSGNTGELFF. The CDR3 nucleotides are TGTGCCAGCAGTTACTCTGGGAACACCGGGGAGCTGTTTTTT.